The 10 T cell receptor beta chains given below trace back to one sample, sequenced in a study of T cells in localized non-small cell lung cancer. The table came from immunoSEQ multiplex PCR; TCRdb's copy has only in-frame clones and leaves some out. The data contain 35,000 to 40,000 clones, 75% to 90% of them seen just once; the ten biggest clones take up less than 3.5%. Sequences were derived from peripheral blood, sampled before any cancer treatment. The receptor source for this set is a woman aged 40-70 years with stage I lung adenocarcinoma.

The chain recombines TRBV7-9 with TRBJ2-5; D possibly matches TRBD1 or TRBD2 (5 bases each). Germline CDR1 is SEHNR and CDR2 is FQNEAQ (reference sequence). This CDR3 contains 13 residues. V gave up 5 bases and J gave up 5 bases, with 12 bases separating them. CDR3 coding DNA: TGTGCCAGCAGCACCAGGGACGCGGAGACCCAGTACTTC. It codes for CASSTRDAETQYF.

Worth noting for this clone: At one end, the junction sequence differs from germline, possibly due to a read error. The chain uses TRBV5-1 and TRBJ2-2; 10 bases line up with TRBD2. The CDR3 loop spans 19 amino acids. Germline-derived CDR1 and CDR2 are SGHRS and YFSETQ. CDR3: CASSSPSRTSGTNTGKLFF. The CDR3 DNA is TGCGCCAGCAGCTCCCCTTCACGGACTAGCGGAACGAACACCGGGAAGCTGTTTTTT.

V usage is TRBV30 and J usage is TRBJ1-4; the D gene is possibly TRBD1 (5 bases). Germline-derived CDR1 and CDR2 are GTSNPN and SVGIG (reference sequence). This CDR3 contains 12 residues. Trimming pared 5 bases from V and 6 bases from J, leaving 10 bases between. DNA for the CDR3: TGTGCCTGGGCGGGGGGATATGAAAAACTGTTTTTT. Residues: CAWAGGYEKLFF.

V and J are TRBV19 and TRBJ2-5, with D hard to call. This CDR3 is built from 13 residues. The V end lost 3 bases, the J end lost 1 base, and 6 bases lay between the germline ends. Germline lookup yields CDR1 LNHDA and CDR2 SQIVND (reference sequence). This chain's CDR3 is CASSIGGQETQYF. CDR3 sequence (DNA): TGTGCCAGTAGTATCGGCGGCCAAGAGACCCAGTACTTC.

The V and J genes are TRBV7-8 and TRBJ2-3; TRBD2 aligns across 9 bases. After removal of 6 bases from V and 2 bases from J, the junction contained 12 bases not matched to a gene. Germline V gene sequence: CDR1 SGHVS, CDR2 FQNEAQ. The CDR3 is 17 amino acids. CDR3 protein: CASRFPGAGGITDTQYF. CDR3 nucleotide sequence: TGTGCCAGCAGATTTCCGGGGGCGGGAGGGATCACAGATACGCAGTATTTT. Complete variable domain (other parts from reference TRBV7-8 and TRBJ2-3): GAGVSQSPRYKVAKRGQDVALRCDPISGHVSLFWYQQALGQGPEFLTYFQNEAQLDKSGLPSDRFFAERPEGSVSTLKIQRTQQEDSAVYLCASRFPGAGGITDTQYFGPGTRLTVL.

The chain couples TRBV10-3 to TRBJ2-2, with 8 bases lining up with TRBD1. This CDR3 is built from 14 residues. Germline V gene lookup returns CDR1 ENHRY and CDR2 SYGVKD. The junction had 8 bases not matched to a gene; V was cut back by 6 bases and J by 8 bases. This chain's CDR3 is CAISGGQGRGELFF. DNA for the CDR3: TGTGCCATCAGCGGAGGACAGGGCAGAGGGGAGCTGTTTTTT.

The gene calls are TRBV19 and TRBJ1-2; the D is unclear. The germline V gene encodes CDR1 LNHDA and CDR2 SQIVND (reference sequence). This CDR3 spans 15 amino acids. Trimming pared 3 bases from V and 4 bases from J, leaving 15 bases between. The CDR3 coding sequence is TGTGCCAGTAGTATCGGGGTTAACGGAGGCTATGGCTACACCTTC. Translation: CASSIGVNGGYGYTF.

The V and J genes are TRBV7-8 and TRBJ2-2; no reliable D call. Between the trimmed V and J ends, which lost 0 bases and 5 bases, there was a span of 7 bases. The length of the CDR3 is 14 residues. Germline V gene data show CDR1 as SGHVS and CDR2 as FQNEAQ. CDR3 sequence (DNA): TGTGCCAGCAGCTTAGCTGTGGGGACCGGGGAGCTGTTTTTT. It translates to CASSLAVGTGELFF.

Only a few counts were recorded for this clone. The rearrangement uses TRBV28 and TRBJ1-2; D is undetermined. The length of the CDR3 is 13 residues. V lost 4 bases and J 7 bases, leaving 13 bases between the germline ends. Germline CDR1 reads MDHEN; CDR2 reads SYDVKM. The CDR3, as DNA: TGTGCCAGCAGTTCTCTCGGGAGGCCTGGCTACACCTTC. Its translation is CASSSLGRPGYTF.

The chain carries TRBV9 and TRBJ1-2; D possibly corresponds to TRBD1 (5 bases). Trimming cost V 4 bases and J 2 bases, with 12 bases left between them. CDR1 is SGDLS, CDR2 YYNGEE, per germline. The CDR3 runs to 14 residues. CDR3 sequence (DNA): TGTGCCAGCAGCCCACAGACAGAAAACTATGGCTACACCTTC. This codes for CASSPQTENYGYTF.